This T cell receptor beta chain was retrieved from a study of blood T cell repertoires in COVID-19. Across the study: Collection of acute and convalescent COVID-19 samples took place in the United States, Italy and Spain. From T cells, B-cell-depleted T cells, or PBMCs came the material, which was cDNA or gDNA.

In the original processing: Estimates of nucleated cell counts were drawn from the amplification of reference gene primers. Data came from immunoSEQ multiplex PCR; TCRdb stores just in-frame clones and leaves some out. Clone size and the V and J calls come from that table; the DNA yielded D and trimming. The sample lists about 150,000 clones; around nine tenths were seen once. Worth noting for this clone: The germline gene is not matched at one end of the junction; a read error may be the cause.

The CDR3 runs 16 residues. Germline-derived CDR1 and CDR2 are SGHAT and FQNNGV. Sample: peripheral blood. The chain combines TRBV11-2 with TRBJ2-1; 8 nucleotides match TRBD2. This TCR came from a woman aged 80 or over with COVID-19, enrolled during active disease. The CDR3: CASRPLSGSSHNEQFF. CDR3 DNA: TGTGCCAGCAGACCCCTCAGCGGGAGCTCCCACAATGAGCAGTTCTTC.